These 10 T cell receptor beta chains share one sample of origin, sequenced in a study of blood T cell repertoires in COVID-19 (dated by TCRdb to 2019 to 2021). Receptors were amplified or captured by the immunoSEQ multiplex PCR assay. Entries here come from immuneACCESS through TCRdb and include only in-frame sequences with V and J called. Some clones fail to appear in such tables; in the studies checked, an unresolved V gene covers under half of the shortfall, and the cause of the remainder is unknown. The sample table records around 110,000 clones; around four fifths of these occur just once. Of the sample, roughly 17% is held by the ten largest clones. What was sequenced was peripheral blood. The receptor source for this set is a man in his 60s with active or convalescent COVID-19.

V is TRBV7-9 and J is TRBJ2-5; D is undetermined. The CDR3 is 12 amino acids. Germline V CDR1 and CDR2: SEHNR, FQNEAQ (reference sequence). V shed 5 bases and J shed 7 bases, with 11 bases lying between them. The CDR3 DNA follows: TGTGCCAGCAGCCCCGGGTCGGGGACCCAGTACTTC. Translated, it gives CASSPGSGTQYF.

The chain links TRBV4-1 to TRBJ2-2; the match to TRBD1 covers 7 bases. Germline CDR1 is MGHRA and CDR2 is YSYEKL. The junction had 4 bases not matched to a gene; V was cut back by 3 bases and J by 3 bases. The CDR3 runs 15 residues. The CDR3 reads CASSQPGTDTGELFF. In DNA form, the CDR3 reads TGCGCCAGCAGCCAGCCCGGGACAGACACCGGGGAGCTGTTTTTT.

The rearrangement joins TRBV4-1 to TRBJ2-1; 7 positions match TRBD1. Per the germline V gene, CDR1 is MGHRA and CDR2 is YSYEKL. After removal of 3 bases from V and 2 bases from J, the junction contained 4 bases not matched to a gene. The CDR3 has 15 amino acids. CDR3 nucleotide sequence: TGCGCCAGCAGCCACCTCCAGGGGGCCTACAATGAGCAGTTCTTC. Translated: CASSHLQGAYNEQFF.

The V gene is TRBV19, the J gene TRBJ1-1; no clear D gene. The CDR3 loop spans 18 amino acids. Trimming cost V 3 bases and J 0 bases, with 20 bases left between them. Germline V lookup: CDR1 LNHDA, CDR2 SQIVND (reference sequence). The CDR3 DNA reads TGTGCCAGTAGTATTTCTCTCCTGGAGATACTAGTGAACACTGAAGCTTTCTTT. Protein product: CASSISLLEILVNTEAFF.

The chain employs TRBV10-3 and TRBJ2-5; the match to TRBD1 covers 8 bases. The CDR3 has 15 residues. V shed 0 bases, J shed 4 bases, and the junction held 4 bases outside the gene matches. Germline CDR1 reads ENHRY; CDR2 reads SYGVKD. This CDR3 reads CAISESDRVVETQYF. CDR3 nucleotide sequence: TGTGCCATCAGTGAGTCGGACAGGGTAGTAGAGACCCAGTACTTC.

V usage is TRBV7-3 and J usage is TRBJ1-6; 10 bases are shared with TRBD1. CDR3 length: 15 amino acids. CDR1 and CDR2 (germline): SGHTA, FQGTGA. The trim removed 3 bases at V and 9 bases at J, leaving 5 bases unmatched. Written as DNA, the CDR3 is TGTGCCAGCAGCTTCAGGACAGGGGGACCTTCACCCCTCCACTTT. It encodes CASSFRTGGPSPLHF.

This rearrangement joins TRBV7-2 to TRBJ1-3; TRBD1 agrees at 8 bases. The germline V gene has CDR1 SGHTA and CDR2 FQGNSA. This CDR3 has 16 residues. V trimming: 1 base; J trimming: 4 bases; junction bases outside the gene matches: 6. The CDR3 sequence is CASSLVAPGGGNTIYF. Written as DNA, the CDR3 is TGTGCCAGCAGCTTAGTAGCTCCAGGGGGCGGAAACACCATATATTTT.

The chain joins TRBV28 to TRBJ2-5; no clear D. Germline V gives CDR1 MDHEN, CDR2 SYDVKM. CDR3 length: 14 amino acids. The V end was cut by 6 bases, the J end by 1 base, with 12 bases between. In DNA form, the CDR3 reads TGTGCCAGCAGCGTCTCTGACATCCAAGAGACCCAGTACTTC. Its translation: CASSVSDIQETQYF.

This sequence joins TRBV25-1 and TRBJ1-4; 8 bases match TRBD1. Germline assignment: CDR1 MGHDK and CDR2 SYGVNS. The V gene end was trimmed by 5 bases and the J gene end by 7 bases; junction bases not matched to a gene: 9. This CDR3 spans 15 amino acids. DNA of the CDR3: TGTGCCAGCAGTAGGACAGGGTCCATTTCTGAAAAACTGTTTTTT. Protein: CASSRTGSISEKLFF. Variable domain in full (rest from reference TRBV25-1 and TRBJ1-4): EADIYQTPRYLVIGTGKKITLECSQTMGHDKMYWYQQDPGMELHLIHYSYGVNSTEKGDLSSESTVSRIRTEHFPLTLESARPSHTSQYLCASSRTGSISEKLFFGSGTQLSVL.

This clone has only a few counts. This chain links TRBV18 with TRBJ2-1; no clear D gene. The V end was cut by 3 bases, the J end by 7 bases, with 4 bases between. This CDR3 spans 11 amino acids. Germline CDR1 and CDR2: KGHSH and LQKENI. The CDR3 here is CASSPVNEQFF. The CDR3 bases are TGTGCCAGCTCACCCGTAAATGAGCAGTTCTTC.